The rows below give T cell receptor beta chains drawn from one sample of a study of blood T cells in healthy people across ages. Via MiXCR, TCRdb re-called the 5' RACE reads, giving one row per CDR3 protein. This repertoire shows about 1 million distinct CDR3 sequences, less than 50% found once; its top ten account for under 20%. The sequenced material came from blood. Every receptor here comes from a woman aged 55-69 years in good health. Both conserved end residues are part of each CDR3. D genes are given only for firm matches. The size of a clone is reported for some rows only, either as once, few or many, or as a class for expanded clones.

>TRBD1|TRBJ2-1|-|TRBV5-1
CASSGTGLNEQFF
TGCGCCAGCAGCGGGACAGGGTTAAATGAGCAGTTCTTC
>TRBD2|TRBJ2-1|few|TRBV20-1
CSANLLAGGPSEQFF
TGCAGTGCTAACCTCCTAGCGGGAGGGCCGAGTGAGCAGTTCTTC
>TRBD1|TRBJ2-6|few|TRBV7-9
CASSLLHRGSPGANVLTF
TGTGCCAGCAGCCTTCTTCACAGGGGGAGTCCTGGGGCCAACGTCCTGACTTTC
>-|TRBJ2-2|-|TRBV11-3
CASSPRDRNTGELFF
TGTGCCAGCAGCCCCAGGGACCGGAACACCGGGGAGCTGTTTTTT
>-|TRBJ1-4|-|TRBV6-2/TRBV6-3
CASSYPTGSGMTNEKLFF
TGTGCCAGCAGTTACCCCACGGGAAGCGGGATGACTAATGAAAAACTGTTTTTT
>-|TRBJ1-6|few|TRBV5-1
CASSYGQTNSPLHF
TGCGCCAGCAGCTACGGACAGACAAATTCACCCCTCCACTTT
>TRBD2|TRBJ2-5|few|TRBV4-2
CASSQEGRGEGETQYF
TGTGCCAGCAGCCAAGAGGGCCGGGGGGAGGGAGAGACCCAGTACTTC
>-|TRBJ2-5|-|TRBV7-2
CASSLGATIQQETQYF
TGTGCCAGCAGCTTAGGCGCTACTATACAACAAGAGACCCAGTACTTC
>TRBD2|TRBJ2-3|-|TRBV10-1
CASSENLAGPTDTQYF
TGCGCCAGCAGTGAGAACTTAGCGGGTCCGACAGATACGCAGTATTTT
>TRBD1|TRBJ2-1|-|TRBV5-5
CASSARTGEFEQFF
TGTGCCAGCAGCGCTAGGACAGGGGAATTTGAGCAGTTCTTC
>-|TRBJ2-4|few|TRBV20-1
CSAREFGRGKNIQYF
TGCAGTGCTAGAGAATTTGGGCGGGGAAAAAACATTCAGTACTTC
>TRBD2|TRBJ2-7|-|TRBV11-2
CASSLKGSSGRGSYEQYF
TGTGCCAGCAGCTTAAAGGGGAGTAGCGGGAGGGGGTCCTACGAGCAGTACTTC
>-|TRBJ2-1|few|TRBV5-1
CASRNLQAYNEQFF
TGCGCCAGCAGAAACCTGCAGGCATACAATGAGCAGTTCTTC
>-|TRBJ1-2|many|TRBV29-1
CSVDGVANYGYTF
TGCAGCGTAGATGGGGTGGCGAACTATGGCTACACCTTC
>-|TRBJ1-4|few|TRBV5-1
CASSLEDEKLFF
TGTGCCAGCAGCTTAGAGGATGAAAAACTGTTTTTT
>-|TRBJ2-7|-|TRBV12-5
CASGLVQSFYGSHEQYF
TGTGCTAGTGGTTTGGTACAATCGTTCTACGGCAGCCACGAGCAGTACTTC
>-|TRBJ1-2|-|TRBV12-3/TRBV12-4
CASSSQLGVVYGYTF
TGTGCCAGCAGTTCGCAATTAGGAGTCGTATATGGCTACACCTTC
>TRBD1|TRBJ2-3|-|TRBV20-1
CSARAAGTGTDTQYF
TGCAGTGCTAGGGCGGCCGGGACAGGAACAGATACGCAGTATTTT
>TRBD1|TRBJ1-2|-|TRBV6-1
CASSGRDRANYGYTF
TGTGCCAGCAGTGGCCGGGACAGAGCTAACTATGGCTACACCTTC
>TRBD1|TRBJ2-7|once|TRBV7-2
CASSLVPQGVDEQYF
TGTGCCAGCAGCTTAGTACCACAGGGGGTTGACGAGCAGTACTTC
>-|TRBJ1-2|-|TRBV12-3/TRBV12-4
CASSFVPGAYGYTF
TGTGCCAGCAGTTTTGTCCCAGGGGCCTATGGCTACACCTTC
>-|TRBJ2-3|-|TRBV7-7
CASSLSGVTDTQYF
TGTGCCAGCAGCTTATCAGGGGTCACAGATACGCAGTATTTT
>-|TRBJ2-3|few|TRBV29-1
CSVEVGQTDTQYF
TGCAGCGTTGAAGTGGGGCAGACAGATACGCAGTATTTT